This TCR beta chain was sequenced in a study of shared clonotypes between healthy human individuals (dated by TCRdb to between 2020 and 2021). Broadly, across the study: Two women and three men aged 18 to 49 years were included in the cohort. Per donor, three plates each were used for CD4 naive and CD4 memory, two for CD8 naive, and one for CD8 memory. Per donor, leukapheresis produced somewhere between about 0.9 and 10 billion PBMCs. Libraries were prepared and TCR repertoires were sequenced by different laboratories using diverse techniques, in order to increase sequencing depth and limit assay-specific biases. The study deeply sequenced blood TCR repertoires of five healthy adults to estimate repertoire size and the extent of clonotype sharing between individuals.

The donors were healthy, HIV-negative adults with no recently reported acute infections or vaccinations. Every donor was a Caucasian adult residing in Nashville, Tennessee, USA. CD4+ T cells were enriched by magnetic negative selection; naive cells were then positively selected on CD45RA, and the negative fraction formed the memory subset. Blood was obtained by leukapheresis, after which PBMCs were separated by Ficoll-Histopaque density gradient centrifugation and cryopreserved in liquid nitrogen vapor phase. Purity and quantity of every magnetically sorted T cell population were checked by analytical flow cytometry. From each sorted fraction, genomic DNA was isolated and quantified by UV absorbance on a Nanodrop 2000c. Using the deep immunoSEQ assay, multiplex PCR amplified TCR CDR3 regions from genomic DNA. For each cell subset, the extracted genomic DNA was distributed evenly across all wells of several immunoSEQ 96-well plates, and each plate served as one replicate. For sorted subsets, about 0.2 ug genomic DNA, equal to some 28,000 T cell genomes, was loaded into each replicate PCR. The purified libraries were quantified using a Qubit 3.0 fluorometer, sized with a Bioanalyzer 2100, and then quantified again using the KAPA Library Quantification kit. A separate single-read 150-cycle Illumina NextSeq 550 flow cell was used to sequence each immunoSEQ 96-well plate. The source study handled its data this way. Because the immunoSEQ output held only junctional sequences and lacked quality scores, the filtering could not match the filtering applied to full-length reads. Sequences were annotated with PyIR, a Python wrapper for IgBLAST v1.9, and V/J genes and CDR3 were assigned using IMGT germline references. Reads were removed for weak V/J assignments (E-value above 1e-6), missing CDR3, stop codons, out-of-frame junctions, or ambiguous translated residues. V3J clonotypes were defined by identical inferred V gene, J gene, and CDR3 amino acid sequence. To compute the percentage overlap between repertoires, the number of shared unique clonotypes was divided by the size of the smaller repertoire. RTK rarefaction, the Chao1 estimator, and Recon v2.1 estimates of unobserved clonotypes were used to assess repertoire richness. For all TCRbeta clonotypes obtained by the gDNA method from four donors, generation probabilities were computed with OLGA. What TCRdb holds here is the immuneACCESS table cut down to in-frame rearrangements. Part of the clones is not present; checked against another copy, under half of the missing clones reflect an unresolved V gene, and the others are unexplained. D and trimming were read from the DNA, whereas the V and J calls and clone size are those reported in that table. This sample comprises about 2.3 million clones, about nine tenths of them detected only once. Clones ranked in the top ten supply 0.3% to 0.45% of the sample.

Worth noting for this clone: The clone's antigen remains unknown. No quality values exist for individual bases; no much larger clone is one base distant.

Overall study outcomes, separate from this receptor: Clonotypes shared by all four sorted-subset donors showed higher generation probabilities than non-shared clonotypes. Because the study included only a small number of donors, the genetic and exposure-history diversity represented was limited. Sampling was restricted to blood, and TCR repertoires in tissues likely differ from the TCR repertoires found in blood. When a handful of donors were compared, the shared fraction of clonotypes was 5% to 6.5% for naive CD4, 3.5% for naive CD8, 2% to 2.5% for memory CD4, and roughly 0.4% for memory CD8. Pairwise subsampling led to the expectation that sequencing depth would affect the degree of clonotype sharing among donors. Rarefaction of sorted-subset datasets indicated incomplete sequencing despite the large sequencing depth. Estimated clonotype richness was generally larger for naive than for memory subsets.

Counted from cysteine to phenylalanine, this CDR3 has 14 amino acids. Only CDR3 DNA is held: 42 bases, read in frame from base 1. The CDR1 and CDR2 encoded by the germline V gene are SQVTM and ANQGSEA. V is cut by 3 bases and J by 3 bases, and the space between the germline ends is 14 bases. The sequenced sample consisted of naive CD4+ T cells from PBMCs. Per the publication, the cell subset or site label means: CD45RA+ positively selected. The chain is made from TRBV29-1 and TRBJ1-1; the D gene is perhaps TRBD1, from 6 matching bases. The clonotype originates from a young man in good health. Some clones in this sample may be carry-over from other donors' samples. The nucleotides are TGCAGCGTTGAGGACAGCGGGAGGGACACTGAAGCTTTCTTT. Its protein product is CSVEDSGRDTEAFF. The reference TRBV29-1 and TRBJ1-1 proteins fill in what lies around the CDR3, so the full variable domain reads SAVISQKPSRDICQRGTSLTIQCQVDSQVTMMFWYRQQPGQSLTLIATANQGSEATYESGFVIDKFPISRPNLTFSTLTVSNMSPEDSSIYLCSVEDSGRDTEAFFGQGTRLTVV.